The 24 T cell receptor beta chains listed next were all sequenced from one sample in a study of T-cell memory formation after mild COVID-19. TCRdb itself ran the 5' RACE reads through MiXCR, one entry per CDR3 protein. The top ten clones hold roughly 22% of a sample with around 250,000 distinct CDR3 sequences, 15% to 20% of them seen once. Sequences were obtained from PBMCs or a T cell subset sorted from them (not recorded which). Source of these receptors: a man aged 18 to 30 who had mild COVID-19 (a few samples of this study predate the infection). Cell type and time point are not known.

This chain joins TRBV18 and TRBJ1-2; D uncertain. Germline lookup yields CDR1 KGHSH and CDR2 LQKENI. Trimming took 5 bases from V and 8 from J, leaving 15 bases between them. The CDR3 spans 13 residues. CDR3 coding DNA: TGTGCCAGCTCAAGGGAAGTCTCCTACGGCTACACCTTC. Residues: CASSREVSYGYTF. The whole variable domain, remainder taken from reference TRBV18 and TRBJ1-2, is NAGVMQNPRHLVRRRGQEARLRCSPMKGHSHVYWYRQLPEEGLKFMVYLQKENIIDESGMPKERFSAEFPKEGPSILRIQQVVRGDSAAYFCASSREVSYGYTFGSGTRLTVV.

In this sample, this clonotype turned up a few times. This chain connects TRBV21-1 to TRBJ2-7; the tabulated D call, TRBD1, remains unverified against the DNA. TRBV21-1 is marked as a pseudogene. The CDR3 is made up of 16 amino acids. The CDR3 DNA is TGTGCCAGCAGCAAATGGACAGTCGATCAACGCTACGAGCAGTACGTC. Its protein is CASSKWTVDQRYEQYV.

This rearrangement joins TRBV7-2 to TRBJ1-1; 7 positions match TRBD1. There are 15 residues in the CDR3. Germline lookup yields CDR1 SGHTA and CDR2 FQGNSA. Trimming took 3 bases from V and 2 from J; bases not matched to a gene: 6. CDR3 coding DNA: TGTGCCAGCAGCTTTACCGGGACAGTCAACACTGAAGCTTTCTTT. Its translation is CASSFTGTVNTEAFF.

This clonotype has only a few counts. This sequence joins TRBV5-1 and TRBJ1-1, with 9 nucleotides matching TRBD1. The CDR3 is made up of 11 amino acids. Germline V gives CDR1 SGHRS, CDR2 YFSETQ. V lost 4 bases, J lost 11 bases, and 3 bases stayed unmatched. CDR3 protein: CASSVGTGAFF. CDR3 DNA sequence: TGCGCCAGCAGCGTAGGGACAGGGGCTTTCTTT.

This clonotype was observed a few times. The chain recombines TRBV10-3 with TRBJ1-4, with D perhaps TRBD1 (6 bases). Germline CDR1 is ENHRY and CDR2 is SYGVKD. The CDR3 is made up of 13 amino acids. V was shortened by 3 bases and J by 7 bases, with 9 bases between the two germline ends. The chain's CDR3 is CAISESDSEKLFF. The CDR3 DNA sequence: TGTGCCATCAGTGAATCGGACAGTGAAAAACTGTTTTTT.

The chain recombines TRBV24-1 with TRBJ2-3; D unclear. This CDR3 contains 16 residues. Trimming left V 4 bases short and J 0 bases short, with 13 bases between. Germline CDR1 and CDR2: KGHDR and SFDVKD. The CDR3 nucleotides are TGTGCCACCAGTGACGCAGTAAATCCTAGCACAGATACGCAGTATTTT. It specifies CATSDAVNPSTDTQYF.

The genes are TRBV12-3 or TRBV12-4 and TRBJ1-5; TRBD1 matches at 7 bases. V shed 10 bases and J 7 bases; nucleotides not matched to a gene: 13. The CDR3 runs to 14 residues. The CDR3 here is CATSRKTGLQPQHF. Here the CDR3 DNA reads TGTGCCACCTCACGAAAGACAGGGCTACAGCCCCAGCATTTT.

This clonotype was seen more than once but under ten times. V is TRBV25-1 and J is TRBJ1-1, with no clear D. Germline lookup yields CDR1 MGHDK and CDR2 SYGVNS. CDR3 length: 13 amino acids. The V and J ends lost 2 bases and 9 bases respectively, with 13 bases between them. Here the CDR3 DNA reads TGTGCCAGCAGTGAAGGGGTGTGGAATAAAGCTTTCTTT. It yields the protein CASSEGVWNKAFF.

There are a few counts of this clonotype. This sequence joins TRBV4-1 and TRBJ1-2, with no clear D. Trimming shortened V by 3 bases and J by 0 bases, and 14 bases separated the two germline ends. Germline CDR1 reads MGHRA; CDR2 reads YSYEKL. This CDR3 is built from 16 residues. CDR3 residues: CASSHATVSANYGYTF. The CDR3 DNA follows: TGCGCCAGCAGCCACGCCACGGTCAGCGCTAACTATGGCTACACCTTC.

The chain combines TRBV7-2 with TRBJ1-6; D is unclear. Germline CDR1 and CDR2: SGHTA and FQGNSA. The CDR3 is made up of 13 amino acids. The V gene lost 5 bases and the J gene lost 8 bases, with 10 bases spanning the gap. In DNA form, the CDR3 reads TGTGCCAGCAGCCTGGATTGGGATTCACCCCTCCACTTT. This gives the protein CASSLDWDSPLHF.

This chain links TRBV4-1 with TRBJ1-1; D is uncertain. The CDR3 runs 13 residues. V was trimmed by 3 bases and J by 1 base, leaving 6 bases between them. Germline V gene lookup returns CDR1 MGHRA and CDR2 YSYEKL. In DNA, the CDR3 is TGCGCCAGCAGCCATCCTCAGAACACTGAAGCTTTCTTT. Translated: CASSHPQNTEAFF.

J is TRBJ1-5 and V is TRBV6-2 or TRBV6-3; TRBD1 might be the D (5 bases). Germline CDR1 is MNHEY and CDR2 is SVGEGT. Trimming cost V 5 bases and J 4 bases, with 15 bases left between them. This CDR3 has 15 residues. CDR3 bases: TGTGCCAGCAGTACAGGTCTTGGCTTAAATCAGCCCCAGCATTTT. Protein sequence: CASSTGLGLNQPQHF.

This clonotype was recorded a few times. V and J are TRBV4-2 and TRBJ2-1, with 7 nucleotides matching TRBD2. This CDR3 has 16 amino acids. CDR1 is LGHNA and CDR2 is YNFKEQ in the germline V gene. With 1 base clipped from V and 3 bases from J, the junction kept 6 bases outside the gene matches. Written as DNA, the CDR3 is TGTGCCAGCAGCCAAGGTCCACGGGGGGACTACAATGAGCAGTTCTTC. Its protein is CASSQGPRGDYNEQFF.

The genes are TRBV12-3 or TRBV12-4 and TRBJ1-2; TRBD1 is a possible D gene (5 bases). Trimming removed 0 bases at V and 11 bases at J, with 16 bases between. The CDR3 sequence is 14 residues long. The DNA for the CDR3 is TGTGCCAGCAGTTTAGCCCCCGGGGACCCATCATACACCTTC. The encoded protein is CASSLAPGDPSYTF.

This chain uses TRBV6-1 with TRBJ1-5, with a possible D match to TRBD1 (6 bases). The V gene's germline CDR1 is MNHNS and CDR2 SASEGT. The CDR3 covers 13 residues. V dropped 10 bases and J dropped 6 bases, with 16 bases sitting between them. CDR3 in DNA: TGTGCCACTGCCCGGGGGCTGGGTCAGCCCCAGCATTTT. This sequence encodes CATARGLGQPQHF.

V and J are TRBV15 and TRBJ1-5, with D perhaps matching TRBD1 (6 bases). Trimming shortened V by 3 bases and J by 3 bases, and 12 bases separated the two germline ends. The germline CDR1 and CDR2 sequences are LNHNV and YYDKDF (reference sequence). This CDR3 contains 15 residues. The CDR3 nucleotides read TGTGCCACCAGCAGGGGGGGGGCAACCAATCAGCCCCAGCATTTT. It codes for CATSRGGATNQPQHF.

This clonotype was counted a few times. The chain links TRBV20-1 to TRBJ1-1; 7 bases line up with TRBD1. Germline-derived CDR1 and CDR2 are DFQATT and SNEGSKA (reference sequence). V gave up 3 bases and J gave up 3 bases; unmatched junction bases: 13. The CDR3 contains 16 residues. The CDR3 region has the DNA TGCAGTGCTAGCCACCCGGGACAGTCCAGGTACACTGAAGCTTTCTTT. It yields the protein CSASHPGQSRYTEAFF.

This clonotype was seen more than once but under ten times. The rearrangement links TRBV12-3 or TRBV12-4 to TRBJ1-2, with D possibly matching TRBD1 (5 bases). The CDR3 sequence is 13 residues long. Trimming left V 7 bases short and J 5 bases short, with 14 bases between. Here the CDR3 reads CASTQFGAYGYTF. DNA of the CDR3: TGTGCCAGCACCCAATTCGGGGCGTATGGCTACACCTTC.

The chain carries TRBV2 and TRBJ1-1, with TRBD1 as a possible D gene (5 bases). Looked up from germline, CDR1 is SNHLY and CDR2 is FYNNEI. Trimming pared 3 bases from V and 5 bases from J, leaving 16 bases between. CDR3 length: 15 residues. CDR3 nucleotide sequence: TGTGCCAGCAGTGACGTAGGGACCCCAGGGACTGAAGCTTTCTTT. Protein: CASSDVGTPGTEAFF.

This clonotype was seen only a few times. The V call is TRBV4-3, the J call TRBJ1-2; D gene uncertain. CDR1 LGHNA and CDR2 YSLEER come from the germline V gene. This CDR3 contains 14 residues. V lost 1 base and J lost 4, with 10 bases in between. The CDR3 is CASSQASTIYGYTF. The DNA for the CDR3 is TGCGCCAGCAGCCAAGCCAGTACAATCTATGGCTACACCTTC.

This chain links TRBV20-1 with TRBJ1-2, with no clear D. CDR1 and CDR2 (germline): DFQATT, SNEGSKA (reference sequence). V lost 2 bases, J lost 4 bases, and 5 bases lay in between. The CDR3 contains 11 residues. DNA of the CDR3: TGCAGTGCTAGAAAACCCTATGGCTACACCTTC. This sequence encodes CSARKPYGYTF.

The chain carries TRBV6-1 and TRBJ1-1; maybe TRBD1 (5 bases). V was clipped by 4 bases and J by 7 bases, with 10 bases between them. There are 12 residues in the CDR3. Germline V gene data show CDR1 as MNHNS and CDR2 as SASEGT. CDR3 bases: TGTGCCAGCAGTGCCCGGGGGATTGAAGCTTTCTTT. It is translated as CASSARGIEAFF.

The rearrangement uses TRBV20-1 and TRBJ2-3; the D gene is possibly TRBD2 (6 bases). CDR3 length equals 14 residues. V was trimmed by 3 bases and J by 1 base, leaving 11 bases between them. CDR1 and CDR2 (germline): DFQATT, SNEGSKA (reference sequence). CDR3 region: CSASRGGGTDTQYF. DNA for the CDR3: TGCAGTGCTAGTAGGGGAGGAGGCACAGATACGCAGTATTTT.

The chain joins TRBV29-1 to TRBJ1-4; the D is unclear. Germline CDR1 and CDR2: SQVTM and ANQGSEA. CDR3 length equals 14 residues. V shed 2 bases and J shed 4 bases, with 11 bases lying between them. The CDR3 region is CSVEFAGINEKLFF. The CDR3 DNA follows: TGCAGCGTTGAATTCGCAGGCATTAATGAAAAACTGTTTTTT.